Each of the 21 T cell receptor beta chains below was sequenced from the same sample in a study of regulatory T cells in long-lasting Graves disease. Time point defined: newly diagnosed GD, antithyroid drugs for less than 3 months. The TCR library was prepared using RNA isolated from PBMCs. Library construction for TCR beta used iRepertoire HTBI primers and Arm-PCR of CDR3 regions. Each CDR3 protein gets one entry after TCRdb re-called the multiplex PCR reads with MiXCR. The sample records about 350,000 distinct CDR3 sequences, roughly 15% being singletons. These same records also appear under a second study, on T cells in Graves' hyperthyroidism and ophthalmopathy.

The material sequenced was peripheral blood mononuclear cells (PBMCs), taken at new diagnosis, from a patient treated with antithyroid drugs. The receptors shown here come from a young woman with Graves disease.

This clonotype has only a few counts. The J gene is TRBJ2-5, the V gene TRBV11-1; no firm D call. The CDR3 consists of 15 residues. V dropped 1 base and J dropped 3 bases, with 12 bases sitting between them. Germline V gives CDR1 SGHAT, CDR2 FQDESV (reference sequence). The CDR3 here is CASSLVGNYEETQYF. DNA of the CDR3: TGTGCCAGCAGCTTAGTTGGGAATTATGAAGAGACCCAGTACTTC.

This clonotype was picked up many times. The chain links TRBV2 to TRBJ2-5, with TRBD2 identical over 9 bases. V shed 2 bases, J shed 5 bases, and the junction held 6 bases outside the gene matches. Germline values: CDR1 SNHLY, CDR2 FYNNEI. The CDR3 sequence is 15 residues long. CDR3 nucleotide sequence: TGTGCCAGCAGTGAATTTGCGGGGGGGACGGAGACCCAGTACTTC. The encoded protein is CASSEFAGGTETQYF.

J is TRBJ2-7 and V is TRBV15; D perhaps matches TRBD2 (5 bases). Germline lookup yields CDR1 LNHNV and CDR2 YYDKDF (reference sequence). The V end lost 5 bases, the J end lost 2 bases, and 16 bases lay between the germline ends. This CDR3 is built from 15 residues. This chain's CDR3 is CATSQEGADAYEQYF. In nucleotides, the CDR3 is TGTGCCACCAGCCAAGAAGGAGCGGACGCCTACGAGCAGTACTTC.

This clonotype came up a few times. The chain joins TRBV3-1 to TRBJ1-3, with D hard to call. The CDR3 totals 15 residues. Germline values: CDR1 LGHDT, CDR2 YNNKEL (reference sequence). V was shortened by 1 base and J by 2 bases, with 9 bases between the two germline ends. CDR3 sequence (DNA): TGTGCCAGCAGCCAAGCGGCAGATACTGGAAACACCATATATTTT. Translated: CASSQAADTGNTIYF.

The chain uses TRBV5-1 and TRBJ2-3; D is uncertain. Germline V lookup: CDR1 SGHRS, CDR2 YFSETQ. Trimming took off 1 base at V and 0 bases at J, with 6 bases between the two ends. The CDR3 has 14 amino acids. This CDR3 is CASSLPDSTDTQYF. CDR3 nucleotides: TGCGCCAGCAGCTTGCCCGACAGCACAGATACGCAGTATTTT.

In this sample, this clonotype turned up many times. The V call is TRBV10-3, the J call TRBJ1-5; TRBD1 might be the D (6 bases). This CDR3 spans 14 amino acids. CDR1 and CDR2 from the germline V gene are ENHRY and SYGVKD. V was pared by 6 bases and J by 5 bases, with 14 bases between. As DNA, the CDR3 is TGTGCCATCAGCCCACAGGGCCCGGATCAGCCCCAGCATTTT. It is translated as CAISPQGPDQPQHF.

This clonotype was seen repeatedly, ten times or more. The CDR3 DNA is TGTGCCAGCACGGGACAGGGGTACAATGAGCAGTTCTTC. Protein product: CASTGQGYNEQFF. V is TRBV2 and J is TRBJ2-1, with TRBD1 matching 10 bases. This CDR3 has 13 amino acids. From germline, CDR1 is SNHLY and CDR2 FYNNEI. J gave up 4 bases and V 7 bases, and 1 base lay outside the gene matches. Full variable domain (missing parts from reference TRBV2 and TRBJ2-1): EPEVTQTPSHQVTQMGQEVILRCVPISNHLYFYWYRQILGQKVEFLVSFYNNEISEKSEIFDDQFSVERPDGSNFTLKIRSTKLEDSAMYFCASTGQGYNEQFFGPGTRLTVL.

At least ten counts were recorded for this clonotype. The chain links TRBV24-1 to TRBJ2-1, with D perhaps TRBD1 or TRBD2 (5 bases each). The ends were cut back, 3 bases at V and 2 bases at J, with 13 bases in the middle. CDR1 and CDR2 from the germline V gene are KGHDR and SFDVKD. The CDR3 runs 16 residues. CDR3 loop: CATSDPGPGAYNEQFF. The CDR3 DNA reads TGTGCCACCAGTGATCCGGGGCCCGGAGCCTACAATGAGCAGTTCTTC.

This clonotype showed up many times. CDR3 sequence: CSARSIAGSRPNEQFF. For the CDR3, the DNA is TGCAGTGCTAGATCCATAGCGGGGTCTCGCCCCAATGAGCAGTTCTTC. V gene TRBV20-1 combines with J gene TRBJ2-1; 8 bases align to TRBD2. After removal of 2 bases from V and 6 bases from J, the junction contained 12 bases not matched to a gene. Germline loops: CDR1 DFQATT, CDR2 SNEGSKA (reference sequence). This CDR3 is built from 16 residues.

V and J are TRBV18 and TRBJ2-3; a possible D gene is TRBD1 (6 bases). V gave up 5 bases and J gave up 4 bases, with 19 bases separating them. There are 16 residues in the CDR3. The germline gives CDR1 KGHSH, CDR2 LQKENI. The CDR3 DNA reads as TGTGCCAGCTCATCTGTAACAGGGATCCTCTCAGATACGCAGTATTTT. Amino acids: CASSSVTGILSDTQYF.

This clonotype was seen only a few times. This chain joins TRBV6-1 and TRBJ1-6; 8 bases are shared with TRBD1. With V trimmed by 6 bases and J by 7 bases, 2 bases remained unmatched. The CDR3 spans 13 residues. Germline CDR1 MNHNS, CDR2 SASEGT. The CDR3 nucleotides read TGTGCCAGCAGGGGACAGGTGAATTCACCCCTCCACTTT. This translates into CASRGQVNSPLHF.

A few counts support this clonotype. The chain couples TRBV2 to TRBJ1-5; the D gene is possibly TRBD1 (6 bases). The CDR3 is made up of 17 amino acids. Trimming left V 2 bases short and J 2 bases short, with 16 bases between. Germline V CDR1 and CDR2: SNHLY, FYNNEI. This CDR3 reads CASSEPGGAGGNQPQHF. Written as DNA, the CDR3 is TGTGCCAGCAGTGAACCGGGAGGGGCAGGGGGCAATCAGCCCCAGCATTTT. Full variable domain (rest looked up from reference TRBV2 and TRBJ1-5): EPEVTQTPSHQVTQMGQEVILRCVPISNHLYFYWYRQILGQKVEFLVSFYNNEISEKSEIFDDQFSVERPDGSNFTLKIRSTKLEDSAMYFCASSEPGGAGGNQPQHFGDGTRLSIL.

This clonotype was detected many times. V is TRBV6-5 and J is TRBJ2-7; 12 positions agree with TRBD2. The CDR3 is made up of 18 amino acids. Germline V CDR1 and CDR2: MNHEY, SVGAGI. Trimming removed 2 bases from V and 2 bases from J; junction bases left unmatched: 10. The CDR3 nucleotides are TGTGCCAGCAGTTACGATCTAGCGGGAGGGCCTTTCGCCTACGAGCAGTACTTC. Its translation is CASSYDLAGGPFAYEQYF.

This clonotype was picked up many times. This sequence joins TRBV19 and TRBJ2-1; 9 positions agree with TRBD2. V was pared by 4 bases and J by 10 bases, with 5 bases of the junction left unmatched. This CDR3 has 13 residues. Looked up from germline, CDR1 is LNHDA and CDR2 is SQIVND (reference sequence). The CDR3, as DNA: TGTGCCAGTAGTAGCGGGAGGGCCGGGGAGCAGTTCTTC. Protein: CASSSGRAGEQFF.

In its sample, this clonotype was seen many times. The chain has TRBV7-9 and TRBJ2-7, with 8 bases aligning to TRBD2. The CDR3 runs 14 residues. Germline values: CDR1 SEHNR, CDR2 FQNEAQ (reference sequence). The trim removed 5 bases at V and 5 bases at J, leaving 8 bases unmatched. CDR3 amino acids: CASSQGLGVHEQYF. CDR3 nucleotide sequence: TGTGCCAGCAGCCAGGGACTAGGAGTCCACGAGCAGTACTTC.

This clonotype was observed at least ten times. V and J are TRBV28 and TRBJ1-6, with 7 bases lining up with TRBD1. Germline trimming cut 7 bases from V and 6 bases from J; bases unmatched to any gene: 6. The CDR3 has 14 residues. Germline assignment: CDR1 MDHEN and CDR2 SYDVKM. This CDR3 reads CASTPTGFNSPLHF. DNA of the CDR3: TGTGCCAGCACTCCGACAGGGTTTAATTCACCCCTCCACTTT.

There are many counts of this clonotype. V gene TRBV30 combines with J gene TRBJ1-1; the D gene is possibly TRBD1 (5 bases). Trimming removed 0 bases at V and 11 bases at J, with 13 bases between. Per germline, CDR1 GTSNPN and CDR2 SVGIG (reference sequence). This CDR3 is 12 amino acids long. The DNA of the CDR3 is TGTGCCTGGAGTGTAGGGGCGATCCGGGCTTTCTTT. This gives the protein CAWSVGAIRAFF.

The chain links TRBV10-2 to TRBJ2-2, with D hard to call. This CDR3 is 11 amino acids long. From germline, CDR1 is WSHSY and CDR2 SAAADI. V was pared by 7 bases and J by 3 bases, with 3 bases between. The CDR3 nucleotides are TGCGCCAGCACCCACACCGGGGAGCTGTTTTTT. Protein product: CASTHTGELFF.

CDR3 sequence: CSARDFQRTPYEQYF. The DNA for the CDR3 is TGCAGTGCTAGAGATTTCCAGCGGACCCCCTACGAGCAGTACTTC. The chain links TRBV20-1 to TRBJ2-7, with D possibly matching TRBD2 (5 bases). The CDR3 contains 15 residues. Germline V gene lookup returns CDR1 DFQATT and CDR2 SNEGSKA (reference sequence). V lost 0 bases and J 2 bases, leaving 14 bases between the germline ends.

The CDR3 is CASSKDQGTQYF. The CDR3 DNA reads as TGTGCCAGCAGCAAAGACCAGGGGACCCAGTACTTC. The rearrangement uses TRBV9 and TRBJ2-5; maybe TRBD1 (5 bases). This CDR3 contains 12 residues. The germline V gene encodes CDR1 SGDLS and CDR2 YYNGEE. Trimming took 4 bases from V and 7 from J, leaving 11 bases between them. The full variable domain, rest sourced from reference TRBV9 and TRBJ2-5, is DSGVTQTPKHLITATGQRVTLRCSPRSGDLSVYWYQQSLDQGLQFLIQYYNGEERAKGNILERFSAQQFPDLHSELNLSSLELGDSALYFCASSKDQGTQYFGPGTRLLVL.

The V gene is TRBV27, the J gene TRBJ2-6, with D perhaps matching TRBD1 (5 bases). This CDR3 is 18 amino acids long. From germline, CDR1 is MNHEY and CDR2 SMNVEV (reference sequence). Trimming shortened V by 3 bases and J by 0 bases, and 15 bases separated the two germline ends. The CDR3 reads CASSFKGHRISGANVLTF. CDR3 DNA: TGTGCCAGCAGTTTCAAAGGACATAGAATCTCTGGGGCCAACGTCCTGACTTTC.